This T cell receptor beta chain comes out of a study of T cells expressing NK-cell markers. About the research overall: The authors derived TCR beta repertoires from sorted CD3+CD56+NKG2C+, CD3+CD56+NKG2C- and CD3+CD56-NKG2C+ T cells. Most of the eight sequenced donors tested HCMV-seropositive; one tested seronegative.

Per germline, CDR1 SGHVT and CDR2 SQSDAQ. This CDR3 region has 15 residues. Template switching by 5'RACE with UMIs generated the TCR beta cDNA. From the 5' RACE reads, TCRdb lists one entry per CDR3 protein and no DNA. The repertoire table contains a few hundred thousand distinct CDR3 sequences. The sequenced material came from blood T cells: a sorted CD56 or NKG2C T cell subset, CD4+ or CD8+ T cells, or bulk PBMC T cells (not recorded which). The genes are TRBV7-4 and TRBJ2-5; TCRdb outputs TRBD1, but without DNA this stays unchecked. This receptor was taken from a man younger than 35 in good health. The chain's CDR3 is CASSHEQGRRETQYF.